This T cell receptor beta chain was captured in a study of cytomegalovirus exposure and HLA in healthy donors. The study ran its PCR with 60 Vbeta and 13 Jbeta primers. The repertoire was sequenced with immunoSEQ multiplex PCR; TCRdb's copy has only in-frame clones and lacks some. The sample contains 120,000 to 150,000 clones, about 80% of which appear only once. Healthy donors of bone marrow made up the group. This clone was seen only once. The source material was PBMCs. This receptor was taken from a man in his forties in good health and CMV-seropositive.

CDR3 amino acids: CASSFIQGDNSYEQYF. CDR3 bases: TGTGCCAGCAGCTTCATCCAAGGGGACAATTCCTACGAGCAGTACTTC. The rearrangement joins TRBV7-9 to TRBJ2-7, with a weak D call TRBD1 (6 bases). Germline V gene sequence: CDR1 SEHNR, CDR2 FQNEAQ (reference sequence). V lost 3 bases and J 1 base, leaving 16 bases between the germline ends. CDR3 length: 16 amino acids.